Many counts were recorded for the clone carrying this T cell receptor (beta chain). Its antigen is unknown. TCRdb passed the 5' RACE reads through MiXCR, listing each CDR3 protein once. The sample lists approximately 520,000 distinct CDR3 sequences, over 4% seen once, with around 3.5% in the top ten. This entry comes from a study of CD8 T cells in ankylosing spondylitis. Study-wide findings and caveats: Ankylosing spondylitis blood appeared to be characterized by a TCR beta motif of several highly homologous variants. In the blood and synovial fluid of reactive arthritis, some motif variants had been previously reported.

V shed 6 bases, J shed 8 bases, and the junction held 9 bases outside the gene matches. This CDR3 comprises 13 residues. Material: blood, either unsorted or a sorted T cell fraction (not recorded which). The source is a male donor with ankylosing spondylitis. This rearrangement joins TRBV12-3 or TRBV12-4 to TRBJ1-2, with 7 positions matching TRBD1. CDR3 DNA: TGTGCCAGCAGCTCGCGGGACAGAGGCGGCTACACCTTC. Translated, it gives CASSSRDRGGYTF.